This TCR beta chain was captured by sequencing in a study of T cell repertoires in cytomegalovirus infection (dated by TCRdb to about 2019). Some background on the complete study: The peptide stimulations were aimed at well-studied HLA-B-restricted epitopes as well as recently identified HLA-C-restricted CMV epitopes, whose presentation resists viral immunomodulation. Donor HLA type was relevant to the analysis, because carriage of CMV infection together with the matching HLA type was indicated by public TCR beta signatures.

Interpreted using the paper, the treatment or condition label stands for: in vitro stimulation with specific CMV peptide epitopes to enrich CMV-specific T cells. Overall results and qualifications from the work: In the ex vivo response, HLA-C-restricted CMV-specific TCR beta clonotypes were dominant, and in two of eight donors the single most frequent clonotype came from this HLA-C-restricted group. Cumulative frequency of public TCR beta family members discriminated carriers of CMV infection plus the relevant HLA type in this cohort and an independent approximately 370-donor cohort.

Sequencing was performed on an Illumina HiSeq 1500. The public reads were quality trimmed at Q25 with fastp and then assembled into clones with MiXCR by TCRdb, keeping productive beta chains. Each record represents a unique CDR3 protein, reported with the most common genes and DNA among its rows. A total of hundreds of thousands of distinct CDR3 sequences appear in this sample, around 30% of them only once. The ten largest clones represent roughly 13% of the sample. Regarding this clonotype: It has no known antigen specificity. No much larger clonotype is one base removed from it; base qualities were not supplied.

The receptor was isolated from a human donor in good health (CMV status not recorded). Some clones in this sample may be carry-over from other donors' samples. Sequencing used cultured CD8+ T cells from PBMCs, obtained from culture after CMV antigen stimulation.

The sequenced DNA: TGTGCCAGCAGTTACTTTCCCCTCTCTGGGGCCAACGTCCTGACTTTC. This encodes CASSYFPLSGANVLTF. The rearrangement combines TRBV6-8 with TRBJ2-6; the D gene remains uncertain. Sequences MNHGY (CDR1) and SAAAGT (CDR2) are obtained from the germline V gene. The CDR3 numbers 16 residues from cysteine through phenylalanine. Only the CDR3 part of the read is kept: 48 bases, read in frame from the first base. V drops 1 base and J drops 0 bases, leaving 7 bases in between.